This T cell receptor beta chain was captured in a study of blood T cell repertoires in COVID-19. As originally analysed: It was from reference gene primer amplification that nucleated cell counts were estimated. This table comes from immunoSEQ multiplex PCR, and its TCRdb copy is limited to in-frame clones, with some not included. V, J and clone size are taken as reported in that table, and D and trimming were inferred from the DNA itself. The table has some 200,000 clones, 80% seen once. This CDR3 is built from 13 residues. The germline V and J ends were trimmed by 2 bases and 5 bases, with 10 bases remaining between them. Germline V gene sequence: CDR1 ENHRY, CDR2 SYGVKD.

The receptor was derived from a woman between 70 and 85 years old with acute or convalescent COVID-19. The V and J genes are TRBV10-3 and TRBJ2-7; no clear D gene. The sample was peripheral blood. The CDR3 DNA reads TGTGCCATCAGTGAGACCTTAGAGGACGAGCAGTACTTC. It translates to CAISETLEDEQYF.